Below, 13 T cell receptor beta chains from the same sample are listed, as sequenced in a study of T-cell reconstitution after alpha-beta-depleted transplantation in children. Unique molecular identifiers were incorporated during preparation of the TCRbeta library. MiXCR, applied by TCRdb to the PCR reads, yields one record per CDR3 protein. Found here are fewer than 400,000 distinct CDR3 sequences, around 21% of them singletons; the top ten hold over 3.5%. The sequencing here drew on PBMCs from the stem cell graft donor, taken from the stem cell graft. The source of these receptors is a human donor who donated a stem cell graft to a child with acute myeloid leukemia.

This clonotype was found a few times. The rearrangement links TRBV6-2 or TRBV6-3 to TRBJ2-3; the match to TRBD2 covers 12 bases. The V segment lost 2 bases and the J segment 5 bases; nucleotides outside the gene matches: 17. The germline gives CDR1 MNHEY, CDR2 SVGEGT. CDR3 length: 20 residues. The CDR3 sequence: CASSYTTKRTSGTDGDTQYF. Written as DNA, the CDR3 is TGTGCCAGCAGTTACACTACTAAACGGACTAGCGGGACCGATGGAGATACGCAGTATTTT.

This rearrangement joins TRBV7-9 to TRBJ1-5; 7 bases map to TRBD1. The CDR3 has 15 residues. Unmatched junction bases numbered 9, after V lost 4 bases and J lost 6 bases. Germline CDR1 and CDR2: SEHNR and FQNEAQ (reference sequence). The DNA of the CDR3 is TGTGCCAGCAGCTCAGAACGACAGGGCAGTCAGCCCCAGCATTTT. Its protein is CASSSERQGSQPQHF.

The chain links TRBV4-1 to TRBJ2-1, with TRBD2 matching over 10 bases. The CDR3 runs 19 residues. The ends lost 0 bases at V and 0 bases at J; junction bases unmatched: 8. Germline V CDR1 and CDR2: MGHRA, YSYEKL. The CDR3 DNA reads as TGCGCCAGCAGCCAAGAAGGGCTAGCGGGAGCCGTCTCCTACAATGAGCAGTTCTTC. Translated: CASSQEGLAGAVSYNEQFF.

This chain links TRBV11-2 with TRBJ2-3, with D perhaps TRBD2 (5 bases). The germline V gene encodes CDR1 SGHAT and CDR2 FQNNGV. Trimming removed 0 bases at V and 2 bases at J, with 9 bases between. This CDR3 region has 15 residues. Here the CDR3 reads CASSLDRGATDTQYF. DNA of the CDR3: TGTGCCAGCAGCTTAGATCGGGGTGCCACAGATACGCAGTATTTT.

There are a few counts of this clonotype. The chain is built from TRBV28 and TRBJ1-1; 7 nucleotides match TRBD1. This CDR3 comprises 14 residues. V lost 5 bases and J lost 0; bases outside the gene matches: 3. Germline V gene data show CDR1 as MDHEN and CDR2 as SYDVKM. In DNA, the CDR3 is TGTGCCAGCAGTGTCACAGGGGTGAACACTGAAGCTTTCTTT. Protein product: CASSVTGVNTEAFF.

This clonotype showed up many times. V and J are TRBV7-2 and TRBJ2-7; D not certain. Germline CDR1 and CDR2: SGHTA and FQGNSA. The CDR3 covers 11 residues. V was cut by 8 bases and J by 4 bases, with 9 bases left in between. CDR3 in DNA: TGTGCCAGCTCAGAAAAATACGAGCAGTACTTC. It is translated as CASSEKYEQYF. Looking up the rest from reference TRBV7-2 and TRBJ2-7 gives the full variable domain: GAGVSQSPSNKVTEKGKDVELRCDPISGHTALYWYRQSLGQGLEFLIYFQGNSAPDKSGLPSDRFSAERTGGSVSTLTIQRTQQEDSAVYLCASSEKYEQYFGPGTRLTVT.

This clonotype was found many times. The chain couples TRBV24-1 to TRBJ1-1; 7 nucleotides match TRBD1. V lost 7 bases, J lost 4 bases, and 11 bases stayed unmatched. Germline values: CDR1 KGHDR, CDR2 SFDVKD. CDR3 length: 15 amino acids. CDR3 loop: CATSKTGVDGTEAFF. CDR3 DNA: TGTGCCACCAGCAAAACAGGGGTGGATGGCACTGAAGCTTTCTTT.

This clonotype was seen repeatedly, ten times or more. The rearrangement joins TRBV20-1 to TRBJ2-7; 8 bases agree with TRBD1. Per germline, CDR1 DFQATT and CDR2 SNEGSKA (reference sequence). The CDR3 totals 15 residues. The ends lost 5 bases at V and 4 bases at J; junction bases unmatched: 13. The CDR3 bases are TGCAGTGCTGCCGACCACAGACAGGGGAAGTACGAGCAGTACTTC. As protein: CSAADHRQGKYEQYF.

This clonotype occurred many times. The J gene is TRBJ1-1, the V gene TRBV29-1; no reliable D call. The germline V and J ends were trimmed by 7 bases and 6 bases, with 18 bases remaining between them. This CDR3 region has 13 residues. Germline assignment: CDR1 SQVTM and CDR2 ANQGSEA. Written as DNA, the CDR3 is TGCAGCGCTTTTGTGGGTTCAAGCCCTGAAGCTTTCTTT. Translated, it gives CSAFVGSSPEAFF.

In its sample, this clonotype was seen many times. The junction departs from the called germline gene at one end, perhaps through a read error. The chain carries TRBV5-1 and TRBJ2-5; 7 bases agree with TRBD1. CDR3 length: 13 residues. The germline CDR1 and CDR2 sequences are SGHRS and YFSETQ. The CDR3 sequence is CASSPGGQETQYF. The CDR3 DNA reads TGTGCCAGCAGCCCAGGGGGCCAAGAGACCCAGTACTTC.

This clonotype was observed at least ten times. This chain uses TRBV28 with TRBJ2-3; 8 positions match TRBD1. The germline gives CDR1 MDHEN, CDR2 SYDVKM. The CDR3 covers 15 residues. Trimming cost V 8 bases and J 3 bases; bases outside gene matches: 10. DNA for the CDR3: TGTGCCAGCGGGTATTCCCGGGACAGGACAGATACGCAGTATTTT. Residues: CASGYSRDRTDTQYF.

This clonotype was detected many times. The CDR3 here is CASSDRGSTDTQYF. Here the CDR3 DNA reads TGTGCCAGCAGTGACAGGGGTAGCACAGATACGCAGTATTTT. This rearrangement joins TRBV6-4 to TRBJ2-3, with D perhaps matching TRBD1 (5 bases). The V gene's germline CDR1 is MRHNA and CDR2 SNTAGT. This CDR3 has 14 residues. Trimming cost V 2 bases and J 0 bases, with 6 bases left between them.

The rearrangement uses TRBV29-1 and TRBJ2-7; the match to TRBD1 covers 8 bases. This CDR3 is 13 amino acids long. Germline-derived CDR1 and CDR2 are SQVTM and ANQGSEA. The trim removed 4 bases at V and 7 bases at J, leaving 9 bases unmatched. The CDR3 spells CSVAPRTGKEQYF. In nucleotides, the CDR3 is TGCAGCGTTGCTCCCCGGACAGGGAAAGAGCAGTACTTC.